This is a list of T cell receptor beta chains from one sample in a study of post-analysis software for immune sequencing data. TCRdb re-called the PCR reads with MiXCR, one entry per CDR3 protein. The sample comprises 380,000 or so distinct CDR3 sequences, 30% to 45% of which are singletons, and roughly an eighth rests with the top ten. Sequenced material: blood. The receptors shown here come from a girl aged 10-17 years with multiple sclerosis. CDR3s include the opening cysteine and the closing phenylalanine or tryptophan. Fields, in order: J gene, V gene, CDR3 protein.

j_gene: TRBJ2-7; v_gene: TRBV19; CDR3aa: CASRKTGGKDEQYF
j_gene: TRBJ2-5; v_gene: TRBV29-1; CDR3aa: CSVAFAQTQYF
j_gene: TRBJ2-6; v_gene: TRBV6-5; CDR3aa: CATTRVFTTGANVLTF
j_gene: TRBJ1-1; v_gene: TRBV7-9; CDR3aa: CASSYQGPEAFF
j_gene: TRBJ2-3; v_gene: TRBV12-3/TRBV12-4; CDR3aa: CASSWEAGSTDTQYF
j_gene: TRBJ2-5; v_gene: TRBV7-9; CDR3aa: CASSPPMGLARETQYF
j_gene: TRBJ2-7; v_gene: TRBV5-6; CDR3aa: CASTSPIGGFYEQYF
j_gene: TRBJ2-5; v_gene: TRBV12-3/TRBV12-4; CDR3aa: CASSLGELQETQYF
j_gene: TRBJ1-1; v_gene: TRBV12-3/TRBV12-4; CDR3aa: CASSAQTNTEAFF
j_gene: TRBJ2-7; v_gene: TRBV7-6; CDR3aa: CASSARQGSYEQYF
j_gene: TRBJ2-1; v_gene: TRBV19; CDR3aa: CASSIWAGGSNNEQFF
j_gene: TRBJ2-7; v_gene: TRBV7-2; CDR3aa: CASQTSGGYEQYF
j_gene: TRBJ2-1; v_gene: TRBV4-1; CDR3aa: CASSQVGLLGRNNEQFF
j_gene: TRBJ2-6; v_gene: TRBV10-3; CDR3aa: CAISASLRLTEDSGANVLTF
j_gene: TRBJ2-1; v_gene: TRBV5-5; CDR3aa: CASSLRLEQFF
j_gene: TRBJ1-4; v_gene: TRBV25-1; CDR3aa: CASSIRGTGGEKRFF
j_gene: TRBJ1-2; v_gene: TRBV27; CDR3aa: CASGQGGTVYGYTF
j_gene: TRBJ2-6; v_gene: TRBV5-5; CDR3aa: CASSYVPGANVLTF
j_gene: TRBJ1-5; v_gene: TRBV4-1; CDR3aa: CASSQEPHLGNQPQHF
j_gene: TRBJ1-2; v_gene: TRBV7-2; CDR3aa: CASSSLRGAGYGYTF
j_gene: TRBJ1-1; v_gene: TRBV6-5; CDR3aa: CASSYSSASEAFF
j_gene: TRBJ2-1; v_gene: TRBV5-1; CDR3aa: CASSAGLAGYNEQFF
j_gene: TRBJ2-7; v_gene: TRBV6-2/TRBV6-3; CDR3aa: CASSYDRGHYEQYF
j_gene: TRBJ2-1; v_gene: TRBV12-3/TRBV12-4; CDR3aa: CASSSQTSGGYNEQFF
j_gene: TRBJ2-3; v_gene: TRBV7-3; CDR3aa: CASSDTLDRPTDTQYF
j_gene: TRBJ1-5; v_gene: TRBV7-2; CDR3aa: CASSPARNQPQHF
j_gene: TRBJ2-3; v_gene: TRBV20-1; CDR3aa: CSAPRQGATQYF
j_gene: TRBJ2-7; v_gene: TRBV12-3/TRBV12-4; CDR3aa: CASTPGGTGSYEQYF
j_gene: TRBJ2-3; v_gene: TRBV10-3; CDR3aa: CAISQGADTQYF
j_gene: TRBJ2-1; v_gene: TRBV12-3/TRBV12-4; CDR3aa: CASSFVARAWFWYEQFF
j_gene: TRBJ2-3; v_gene: TRBV6-1; CDR3aa: CASTDGTDTQYF
j_gene: TRBJ1-1; v_gene: TRBV11-2; CDR3aa: CASSFQRTEAFF
j_gene: TRBJ1-1; v_gene: TRBV29-1; CDR3aa: CSVEDENTEAFF
j_gene: TRBJ1-2; v_gene: TRBV6-6; CDR3aa: CASSGIIDTDGYTF
j_gene: TRBJ2-5; v_gene: TRBV10-3; CDR3aa: CASGTGEETQYF
j_gene: TRBJ2-3; v_gene: TRBV10-3; CDR3aa: CAISALGGDTQYF
j_gene: TRBJ2-7; v_gene: TRBV7-9; CDR3aa: CASSLPGNEQYF
j_gene: TRBJ2-7; v_gene: TRBV7-9; CDR3aa: CASSPISNSYEQYF
j_gene: TRBJ2-7; v_gene: TRBV6-4; CDR3aa: CASSPGGAAYEQYF
j_gene: TRBJ2-3; v_gene: TRBV7-3; CDR3aa: CASSFLLGGITDTQYF
j_gene: TRBJ2-1; v_gene: TRBV28; CDR3aa: CASSSVLRTEQFF
j_gene: TRBJ2-6; v_gene: TRBV7-9; CDR3aa: CASSPPLPGRGSGANVLTF
j_gene: TRBJ2-1; v_gene: TRBV7-2; CDR3aa: CASSRQGLDNEQFF
j_gene: TRBJ1-1; v_gene: TRBV7-9; CDR3aa: CASSAKGGRNTEAFF
j_gene: TRBJ2-1; v_gene: TRBV20-1; CDR3aa: CSAKTSGGPRYNEQFF
j_gene: TRBJ2-3; v_gene: TRBV10-2; CDR3aa: CASSESYRASTDTQYF
j_gene: TRBJ1-2; v_gene: TRBV4-1; CDR3aa: CASSQAPRFYGYTF
j_gene: TRBJ2-7; v_gene: TRBV5-1; CDR3aa: CASSLAAGGLGQYF
j_gene: TRBJ2-2; v_gene: TRBV28; CDR3aa: CASSLTETGELFF
j_gene: TRBJ2-1; v_gene: TRBV7-3; CDR3aa: CASSPLGSPGGVYNEQFF
j_gene: TRBJ2-5; v_gene: TRBV9; CDR3aa: CASSALTGEGETQYF
j_gene: TRBJ1-1; v_gene: TRBV20-1; CDR3aa: CSARVATLEAFF
j_gene: TRBJ2-5; v_gene: TRBV20-1; CDR3aa: CSARDSTGGRETQYF
j_gene: TRBJ1-5; v_gene: TRBV6-6; CDR3aa: CAGKTGPDQPQHF
j_gene: TRBJ1-4; v_gene: TRBV7-9; CDR3aa: CASSLRRTGQGGDEKLFF
j_gene: TRBJ2-1; v_gene: TRBV15; CDR3aa: CATSLSSYNEQFF